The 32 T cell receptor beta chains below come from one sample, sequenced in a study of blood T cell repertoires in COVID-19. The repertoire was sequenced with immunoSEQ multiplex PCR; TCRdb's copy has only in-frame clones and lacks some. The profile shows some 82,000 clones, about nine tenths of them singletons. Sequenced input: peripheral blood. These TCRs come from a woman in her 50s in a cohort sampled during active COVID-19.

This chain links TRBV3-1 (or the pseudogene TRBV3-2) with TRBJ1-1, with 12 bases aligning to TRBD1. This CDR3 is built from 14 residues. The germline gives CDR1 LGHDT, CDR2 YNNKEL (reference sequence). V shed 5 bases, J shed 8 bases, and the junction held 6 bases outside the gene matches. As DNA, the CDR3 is TGTGCCAGCAGCGGGGGACAGGGGGCGCGAGAAGCTTTCTTT. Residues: CASSGGQGAREAFF.

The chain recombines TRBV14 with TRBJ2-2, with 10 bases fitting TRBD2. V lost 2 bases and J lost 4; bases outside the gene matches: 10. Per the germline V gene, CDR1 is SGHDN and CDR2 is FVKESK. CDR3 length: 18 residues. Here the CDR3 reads CASSQLGSGGPGTGELFF. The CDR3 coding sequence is TGTGCCAGCAGCCAACTGGGTAGCGGGGGGCCCGGCACCGGGGAGCTGTTTTTT.

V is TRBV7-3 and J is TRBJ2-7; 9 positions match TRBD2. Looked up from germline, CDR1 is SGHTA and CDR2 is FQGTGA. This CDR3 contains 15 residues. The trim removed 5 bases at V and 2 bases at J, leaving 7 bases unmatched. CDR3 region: CASSPQAGGPYEQYF. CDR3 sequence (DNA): TGTGCCAGCAGCCCCCAAGCGGGAGGCCCCTACGAGCAGTACTTC.

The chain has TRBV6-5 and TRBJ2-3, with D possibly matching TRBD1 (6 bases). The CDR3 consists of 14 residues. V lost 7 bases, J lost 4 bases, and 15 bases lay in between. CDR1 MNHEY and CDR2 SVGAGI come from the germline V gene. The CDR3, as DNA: TGTGCCAGCAATACAGGGTTGGGGCCAGATACGCAGTATTTT. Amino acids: CASNTGLGPDTQYF.

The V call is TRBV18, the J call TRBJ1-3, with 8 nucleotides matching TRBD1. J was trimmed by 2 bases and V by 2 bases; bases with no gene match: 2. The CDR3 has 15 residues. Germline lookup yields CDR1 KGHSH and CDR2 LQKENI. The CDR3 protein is CASSPRQGPGNTIYF. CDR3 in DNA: TGTGCCAGCTCACCAAGACAGGGGCCTGGAAACACCATATATTTT.

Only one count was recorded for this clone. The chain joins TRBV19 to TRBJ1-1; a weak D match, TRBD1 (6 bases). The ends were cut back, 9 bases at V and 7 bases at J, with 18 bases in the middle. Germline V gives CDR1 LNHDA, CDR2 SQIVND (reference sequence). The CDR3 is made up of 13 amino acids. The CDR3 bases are TGTGCCAGCCGCCCAAGACAGGATTTTGAAGCTTTCTTT. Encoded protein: CASRPRQDFEAFF.

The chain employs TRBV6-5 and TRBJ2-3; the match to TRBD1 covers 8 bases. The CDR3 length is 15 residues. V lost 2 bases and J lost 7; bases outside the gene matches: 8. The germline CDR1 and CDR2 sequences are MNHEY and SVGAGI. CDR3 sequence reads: CASSYDIDRGNTQYF. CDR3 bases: TGTGCCAGCAGTTACGATATAGACAGGGGAAATACGCAGTATTTT.

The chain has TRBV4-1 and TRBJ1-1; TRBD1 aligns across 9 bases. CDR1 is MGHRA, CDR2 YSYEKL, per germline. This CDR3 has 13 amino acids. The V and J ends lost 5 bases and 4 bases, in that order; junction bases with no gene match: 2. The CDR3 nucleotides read TGCGCCAGCAGCAGACAGGGGGTCACTGAAGCTTTCTTT. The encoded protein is CASSRQGVTEAFF.

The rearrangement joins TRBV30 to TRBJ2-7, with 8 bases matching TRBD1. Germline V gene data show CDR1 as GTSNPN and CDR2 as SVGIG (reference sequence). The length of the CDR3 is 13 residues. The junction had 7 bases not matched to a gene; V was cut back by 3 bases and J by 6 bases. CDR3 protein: CAWSDRGWSEQYF. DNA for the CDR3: TGTGCCTGGAGCGACAGGGGTTGGTCCGAGCAGTACTTC. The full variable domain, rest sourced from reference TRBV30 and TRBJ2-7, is SQTIHQWPATLVQPVGSPLSLECTVEGTSNPNLYWYRQAAGRGLQLLFYSVGIGQISSEVPQNLSASRPQDRQFILSSKKLLLSDSGFYLCAWSDRGWSEQYFGPGTRLTVT.

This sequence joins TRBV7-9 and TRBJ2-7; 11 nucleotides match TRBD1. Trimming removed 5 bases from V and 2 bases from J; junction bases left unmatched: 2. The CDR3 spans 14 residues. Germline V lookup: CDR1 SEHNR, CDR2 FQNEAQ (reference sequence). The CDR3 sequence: CASSRDRGTYEQYF. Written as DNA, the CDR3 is TGTGCCAGCAGCAGGGACAGGGGGACCTACGAGCAGTACTTC.

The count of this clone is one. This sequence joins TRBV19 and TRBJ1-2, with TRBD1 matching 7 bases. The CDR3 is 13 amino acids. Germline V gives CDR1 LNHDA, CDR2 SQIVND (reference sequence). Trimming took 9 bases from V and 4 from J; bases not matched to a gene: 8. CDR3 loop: CASSDRSRYGYTF. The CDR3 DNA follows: TGTGCCAGCTCGGACAGGAGCCGCTATGGCTACACCTTC.

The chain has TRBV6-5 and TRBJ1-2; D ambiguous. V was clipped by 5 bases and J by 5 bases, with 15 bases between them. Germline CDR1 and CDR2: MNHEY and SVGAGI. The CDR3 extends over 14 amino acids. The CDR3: CASSPESTFYGYTF. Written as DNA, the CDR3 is TGTGCCAGCAGTCCGGAGTCCACATTTTATGGCTACACCTTC.

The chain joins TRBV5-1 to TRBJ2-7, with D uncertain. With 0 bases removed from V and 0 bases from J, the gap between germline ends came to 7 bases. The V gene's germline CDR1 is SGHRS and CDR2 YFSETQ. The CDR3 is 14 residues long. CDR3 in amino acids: CASSLASSSYEQYF. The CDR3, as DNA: TGCGCCAGCAGCTTGGCGTCCAGCTCCTACGAGCAGTACTTC. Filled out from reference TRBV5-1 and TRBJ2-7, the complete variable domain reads KAGVTQTPRYLIKTRGQQVTLSCSPISGHRSVSWYQQTPGQGLQFLFEYFSETQRNKGNFPGRFSGRQFSNSRSEMNVSTLELGDSALYLCASSLASSSYEQYFGPGTRLTVT.

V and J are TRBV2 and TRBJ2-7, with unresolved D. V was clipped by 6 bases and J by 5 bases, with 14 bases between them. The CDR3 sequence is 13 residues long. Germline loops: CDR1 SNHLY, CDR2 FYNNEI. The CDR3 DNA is TGTGCCAGCAGCGACAATAACAGTAACGAGCAGTACTTC. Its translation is CASSDNNSNEQYF.

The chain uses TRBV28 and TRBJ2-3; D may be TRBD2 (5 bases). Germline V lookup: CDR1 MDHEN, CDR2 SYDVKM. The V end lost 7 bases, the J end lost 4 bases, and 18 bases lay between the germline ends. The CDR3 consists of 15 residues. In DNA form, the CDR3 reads TGTGCCAGCACGAAGCTCCAAACTAGTCCAGATACGCAGTATTTT. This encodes CASTKLQTSPDTQYF.

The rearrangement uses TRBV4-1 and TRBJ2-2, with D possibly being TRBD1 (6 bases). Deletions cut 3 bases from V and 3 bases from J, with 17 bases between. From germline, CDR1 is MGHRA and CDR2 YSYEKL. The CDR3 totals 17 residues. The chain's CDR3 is CASSQTDGQIYTGELFF. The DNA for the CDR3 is TGCGCCAGCAGCCAGACAGACGGACAGATCTACACCGGGGAGCTGTTTTTT.

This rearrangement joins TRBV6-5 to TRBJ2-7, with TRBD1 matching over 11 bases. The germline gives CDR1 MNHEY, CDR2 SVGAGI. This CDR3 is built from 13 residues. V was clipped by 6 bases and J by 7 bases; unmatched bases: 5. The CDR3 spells CASSGQGAGEQYF. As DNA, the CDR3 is TGTGCCAGCAGCGGACAGGGGGCCGGAGAGCAGTACTTC.

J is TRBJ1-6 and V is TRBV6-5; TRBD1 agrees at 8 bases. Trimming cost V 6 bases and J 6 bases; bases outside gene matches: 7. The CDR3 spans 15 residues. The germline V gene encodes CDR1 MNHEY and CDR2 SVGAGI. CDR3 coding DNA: TGTGCCAGCAGCTACATAGACAGGGGTAATTCACCCCTCCACTTT. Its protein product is CASSYIDRGNSPLHF.

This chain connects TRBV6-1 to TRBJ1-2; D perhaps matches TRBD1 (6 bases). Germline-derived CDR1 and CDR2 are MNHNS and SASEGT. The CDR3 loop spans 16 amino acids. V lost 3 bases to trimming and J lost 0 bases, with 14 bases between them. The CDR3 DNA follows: TGTGCCAGCAGTGAGATATCCACAGGGTCTAACTATGGCTACACCTTC. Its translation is CASSEISTGSNYGYTF.

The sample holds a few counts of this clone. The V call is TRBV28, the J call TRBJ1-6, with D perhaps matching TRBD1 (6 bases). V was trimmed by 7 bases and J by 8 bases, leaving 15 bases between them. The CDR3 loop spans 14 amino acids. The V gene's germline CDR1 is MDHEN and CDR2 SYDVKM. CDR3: CASTQGGSDSPLHF. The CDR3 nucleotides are TGTGCCAGCACACAGGGTGGGAGTGATTCACCCCTCCACTTT. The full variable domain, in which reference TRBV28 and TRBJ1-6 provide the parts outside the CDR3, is DVKVTQSSRYLVKRTGEKVFLECVQDMDHENMFWYRQDPGLGLRLIYFSYDVKMKEKGDIPEGYSVSREKKERFSLILESASTNQTSMYLCASTQGGSDSPLHFGNGTRLTVT.

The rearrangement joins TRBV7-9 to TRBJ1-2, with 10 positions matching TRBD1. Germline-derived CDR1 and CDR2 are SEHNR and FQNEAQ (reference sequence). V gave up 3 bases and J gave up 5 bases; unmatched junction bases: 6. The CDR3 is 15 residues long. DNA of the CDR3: TGTGCCAGCAGCTTCTGGACAGGGGGTTGGTATGGCTACACCTTC. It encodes CASSFWTGGWYGYTF.

CDR3: CASSMRQGNQPQHF. In nucleotides, the CDR3 is TGTGCCAGTAGTATGAGGCAGGGTAATCAGCCCCAGCATTTT. The rearrangement uses TRBV19 and TRBJ1-5, with D perhaps TRBD1 (5 bases). V lost 3 bases to trimming and J lost 4 bases, with 10 bases between them. This CDR3 is built from 14 residues. Germline values: CDR1 LNHDA, CDR2 SQIVND (reference sequence).

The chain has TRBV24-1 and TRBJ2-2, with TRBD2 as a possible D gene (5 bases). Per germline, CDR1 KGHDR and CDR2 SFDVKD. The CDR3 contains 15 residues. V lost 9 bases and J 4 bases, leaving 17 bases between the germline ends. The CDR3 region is CATGPRDGGTGELFF. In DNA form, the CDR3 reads TGTGCCACCGGTCCCCGGGATGGTGGCACCGGGGAGCTGTTTTTT.

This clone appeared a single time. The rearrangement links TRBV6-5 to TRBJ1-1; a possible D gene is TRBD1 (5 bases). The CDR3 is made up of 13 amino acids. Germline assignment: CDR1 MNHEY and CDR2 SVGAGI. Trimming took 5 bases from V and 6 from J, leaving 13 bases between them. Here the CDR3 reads CASSKDTVAEAFF. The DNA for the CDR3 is TGTGCCAGCAGTAAGGACACTGTCGCTGAAGCTTTCTTT.

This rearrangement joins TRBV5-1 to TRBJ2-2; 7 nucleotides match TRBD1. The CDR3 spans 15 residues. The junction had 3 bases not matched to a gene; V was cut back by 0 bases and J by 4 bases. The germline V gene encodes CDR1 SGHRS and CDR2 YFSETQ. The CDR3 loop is CASSLATGATGELFF. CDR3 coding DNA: TGCGCCAGCAGCTTGGCAACAGGGGCCACCGGGGAGCTGTTTTTT.

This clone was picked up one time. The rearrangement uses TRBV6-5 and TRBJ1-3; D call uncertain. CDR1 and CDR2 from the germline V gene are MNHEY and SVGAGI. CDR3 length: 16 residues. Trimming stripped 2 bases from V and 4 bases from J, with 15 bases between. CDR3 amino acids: CASSYAEPRPGNTIYF. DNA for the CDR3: TGTGCCAGCAGTTACGCGGAGCCCCGGCCGGGAAACACCATATATTTT.

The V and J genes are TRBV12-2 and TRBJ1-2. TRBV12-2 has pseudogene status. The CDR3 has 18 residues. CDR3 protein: CASRSAGQEEKKDYGYTF. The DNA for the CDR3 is TGTGCAAGTCGCTCCGCGGGGCAGGAGGAGAAGAAGGACTATGGCTACACCTTC.

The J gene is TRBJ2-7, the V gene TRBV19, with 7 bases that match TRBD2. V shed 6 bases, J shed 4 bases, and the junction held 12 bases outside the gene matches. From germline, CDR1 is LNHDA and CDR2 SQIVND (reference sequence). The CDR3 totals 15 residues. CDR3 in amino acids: CASRRNSGPEYEQYF. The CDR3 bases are TGTGCCAGTAGACGAAATAGCGGGCCCGAATACGAGCAGTACTTC.

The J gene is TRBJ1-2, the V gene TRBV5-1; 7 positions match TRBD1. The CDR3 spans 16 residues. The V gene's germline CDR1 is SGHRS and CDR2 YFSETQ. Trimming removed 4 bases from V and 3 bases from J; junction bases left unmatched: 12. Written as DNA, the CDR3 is TGCGCCAGCAGCCGTCCCGGGAGAACAGGGGACTATGGCTACACCTTC. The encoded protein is CASSRPGRTGDYGYTF.

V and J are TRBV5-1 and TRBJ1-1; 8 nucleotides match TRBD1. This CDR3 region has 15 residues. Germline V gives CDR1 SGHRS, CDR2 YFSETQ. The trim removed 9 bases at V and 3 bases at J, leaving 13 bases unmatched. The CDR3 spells CATKTGESFDTEAFF. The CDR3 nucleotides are TGCGCCACCAAGACAGGGGAGTCGTTCGACACTGAAGCTTTCTTT.

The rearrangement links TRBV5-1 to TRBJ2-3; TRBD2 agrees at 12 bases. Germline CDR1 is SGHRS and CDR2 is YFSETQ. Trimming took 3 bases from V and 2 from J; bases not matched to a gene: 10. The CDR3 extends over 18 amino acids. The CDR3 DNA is TGCGCCAGCAGCTCTGGATTGGGACTAGCGGGTCTCACAGATACGCAGTATTTT. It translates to CASSSGLGLAGLTDTQYF.

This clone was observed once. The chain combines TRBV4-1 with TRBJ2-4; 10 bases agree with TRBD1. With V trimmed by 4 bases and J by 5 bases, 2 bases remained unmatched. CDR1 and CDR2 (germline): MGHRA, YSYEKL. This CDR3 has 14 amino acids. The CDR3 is CASSRGTGENIQYF. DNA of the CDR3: TGCGCCAGCAGCCGCGGGACAGGGGAAAACATTCAGTACTTC.